These 21 T cell receptor beta chains were sequenced from one sample in a study of shared clonotypes between healthy human individuals. Only CD45RO-negative cells positively selected for CCR7 counted as naive CD8 cells, so terminally differentiated effector memory CD45RA+ cells were excluded. Produced via immunoSEQ multiplex PCR; TCRdb's table is partial and in-frame only. Among a few million clones listed, 93% were seen once. Material for sequencing was naive CD8+ T cells from PBMCs. The source of these receptors is a man aged 18 to 29 in good health. Some clones in this sample may be carry-over from other donors' samples.

The rearrangement uses TRBV7-9 and TRBJ2-2; D possibly uses TRBD1 or TRBD2 (5 bases each). CDR3 length: 17 residues. The germline V and J ends were trimmed by 0 bases and 3 bases, with 14 bases remaining between them. The germline CDR1 and CDR2 sequences are SEHNR and FQNEAQ (reference sequence). The CDR3, as DNA: TGTGCCAGCAGCTTAGCGCAGGGCCCGGGGTACACCGGGGAGCTGTTTTTT. This codes for CASSLAQGPGYTGELFF. Variable domain in full (rest from reference TRBV7-9 and TRBJ2-2): DTGVSQNPRHKITKRGQNVTFRCDPISEHNRLYWYRQTLGQGPEFLTYFQNEAQLEKSRLLSDRFSAERPKGSFSTLEIQRTEQGDSAMYLCASSLAQGPGYTGELFFGEGSRLTVL.

The V call is TRBV27, the J call TRBJ2-7; 9 bases line up with TRBD1. Germline CDR1 reads MNHEY; CDR2 reads SMNVEV (reference sequence). This CDR3 spans 16 amino acids. The ends lost 0 bases at V and 4 bases at J; junction bases unmatched: 7. This CDR3 reads CASSLSGTGRNYEQYF. Written as DNA, the CDR3 is TGTGCCAGCAGTTTATCGGGGACAGGGAGGAATTACGAGCAGTACTTC.

This clone was recorded once. The rearrangement uses TRBV28 and TRBJ2-1, with a weak D call TRBD1 (6 bases). This CDR3 is 20 amino acids long. The V end lost 4 bases, the J end lost 4 bases, and 29 bases lay between the germline ends. Per germline, CDR1 MDHEN and CDR2 SYDVKM. The CDR3 reads CASSYPPPGVIKLGYNEQFF. CDR3 DNA sequence: TGTGCCAGCAGTTACCCCCCCCCAGGGGTCATTAAATTGGGATACAATGAGCAGTTCTTC. Drawing the rest from reference TRBV28 and TRBJ2-1, the complete variable domain is DVKVTQSSRYLVKRTGEKVFLECVQDMDHENMFWYRQDPGLGLRLIYFSYDVKMKEKGDIPEGYSVSREKKERFSLILESASTNQTSMYLCASSYPPPGVIKLGYNEQFFGPGTRLTVL.

The chain has TRBV9 and TRBJ1-2, with TRBD1 identical over 7 bases. This CDR3 region has 16 residues. CDR1 and CDR2 from the germline V gene are SGDLS and YYNGEE. V lost 4 bases to trimming and J lost 1 base; unmatched junction nucleotides: 10. CDR3 region: CASSSPRDRNNYGYTF. The CDR3 DNA reads TGTGCCAGCAGCTCACCTCGGGACAGAAATAACTATGGCTACACCTTC.

The CDR3 sequence: CASSSLAGGPKETQYF. For the CDR3, the DNA is TGTGCCAGCAGTAGCCTAGCGGGAGGGCCGAAAGAGACCCAGTACTTC. The chain carries TRBV5-4 and TRBJ2-5; 12 bases match TRBD2. Germline V lookup: CDR1 SGHNT, CDR2 YYREEE (reference sequence). The ends lost 5 bases at V and 3 bases at J; junction bases unmatched: 8. This CDR3 is built from 16 residues. The entire variable domain, with the rest obtained from reference TRBV5-4 and TRBJ2-5, is as follows: ETGVTQSPTHLIKTRGQQVTLRCSSQSGHNTVSWYQQALGQGPQFIFQYYREEENGRGNFPPRFSGLQFPNYSSELNVNALELDDSALYLCASSSLAGGPKETQYFGPGTRLLVL.

The chain carries TRBV7-8 and TRBJ2-7; D may be TRBD2 (6 bases). The V end was cut by 5 bases, the J end by 5 bases, with 16 bases between. This CDR3 is built from 14 residues. CDR1 and CDR2 from the germline V gene are SGHVS and FQNEAQ. The CDR3 DNA reads as TGTGCCAGCAGCGAACGGGACTCCCGGGACGAGCAGTACTTC. Translating gives CASSERDSRDEQYF.

CDR3 amino acids: CASSLSGTGIYLPYEQYF. DNA of the CDR3: TGTGCCAGCAGTTTATCCGGGACAGGGATTTATCTTCCCTACGAGCAGTACTTC. This chain links TRBV27 with TRBJ2-7; TRBD1 aligns across 9 bases. Unmatched junction bases numbered 11, after V lost 0 bases and J lost 2 bases. CDR1 and CDR2 from the germline V gene are MNHEY and SMNVEV (reference sequence). The CDR3 spans 18 residues.

The V call is TRBV5-1, the J call TRBJ2-3; 11 bases map to TRBD2. J lost 4 bases, V lost 4 bases, and 8 bases had no gene match. The CDR3 has 16 residues. The germline V gene has CDR1 SGHRS and CDR2 YFSETQ. Here the CDR3 reads CASSTRSGRASDTQYF. CDR3 coding DNA: TGCGCCAGCAGCACTCGTAGCGGGAGGGCATCAGATACGCAGTATTTT.

V is TRBV12-5 and J is TRBJ2-1, with a tentative D call TRBD2 (5 bases). Trimming shortened V by 3 bases and J by 2 bases, and 14 bases separated the two germline ends. This CDR3 spans 16 amino acids. The germline V gene has CDR1 LGHNT and CDR2 FRNRAP. In DNA, the CDR3 is TGTGCTAGTGGTTTAGTTGGCGGGTCTACCTACAATGAGCAGTTCTTC. Amino acid sequence: CASGLVGGSTYNEQFF. The whole variable domain, remainder taken from reference TRBV12-5 and TRBJ2-1, is DARVTQTPRHKVTEMGQEVTMRCQPILGHNTVFWYRQTMMQGLELLAYFRNRAPLDDSGMPKDRFSAEMPDATLATLKIQPSEPRDSAVYFCASGLVGGSTYNEQFFGPGTRLTVL.

The sample holds a few counts of this clone. Other DNA sequences in this specimen translate into the identical CDR3. The chain links TRBV7-9 to TRBJ1-4, with D perhaps matching TRBD1 (5 bases). The CDR3 covers 14 residues. CDR1 and CDR2 (germline): SEHNR, FQNEAQ (reference sequence). Trimming cost V 6 bases and J 0 bases, with 8 bases left between them. The CDR3 loop reads CASRRGATNEKLFF. In DNA form, the CDR3 reads TGTGCCAGCAGGAGGGGAGCAACTAATGAAAAACTGTTTTTT.

Comment on this clone: One end of the junction is discordant with germline, which a read error may explain. V and J are TRBV6-7 and TRBJ2-7; tentatively, D is TRBD2 (6 bases). TRBV6-7 falls under the ORF class, with uncertain function. The CDR3 contains 14 residues. This CDR3 reads CYAGLTEKPYEQYF. The CDR3 nucleotides are TGCTACGCGGGACTTACCGAAAAACCCTACGAGCAGTACTTC.

This chain connects TRBV28 to TRBJ2-2, with 10 bases lining up with TRBD2. V gave up 1 base and J gave up 0 bases; unmatched junction bases: 17. Germline V gene data show CDR1 as MDHEN and CDR2 as SYDVKM. The CDR3 contains 22 residues. The CDR3 DNA reads as TGTGCCAGCAGTTTATTATCCGGGCCTAGCGGGAGTTTCGAGGCGAACACCGGGGAGCTGTTTTTT. Translated, it gives CASSLLSGPSGSFEANTGELFF.

V is TRBV7-9 and J is TRBJ2-3; D uncertain. V lost 6 bases to trimming and J lost 2 bases, with 6 bases between them. CDR3 size: 12 residues. Germline-derived CDR1 and CDR2 are SEHNR and FQNEAQ (reference sequence). The CDR3 nucleotides read TGTGCCAGCAGGTCAGCCACAGATACGCAGTATTTT. Protein product: CASRSATDTQYF.

This chain connects TRBV27 to TRBJ1-1; D remains unclear. Germline CDR1 reads MNHEY; CDR2 reads SMNVEV (reference sequence). This CDR3 has 14 residues. V was cut by 0 bases and J by 0 bases, with 5 bases left in between. The CDR3 here is CASSLSYLNTEAFF. DNA for the CDR3: TGTGCCAGCAGTTTATCTTATCTGAACACTGAAGCTTTCTTT.

J is TRBJ2-5 and V is TRBV27; TRBD2 agrees at 12 bases. The DNA end lines up better with TRBJ2-7; the J call may be wrong. Germline lookup yields CDR1 MNHEY and CDR2 SMNVEV (reference sequence). This CDR3 is built from 15 residues. The CDR3 protein is CASSETSGRWYEQYF. Here the CDR3 DNA reads TGTGCCAGCAGTGAGACTAGCGGGAGATGGTACGAGCAGTACTTC.

The CDR3 region has the DNA TGTGCCAGCAGCCTTCGGGACCGCCATTACTATAGCAATCAGCCCCAGCATTTT. Translating gives CASSLRDRHYYSNQPQHF. This sequence joins TRBV7-8 and TRBJ1-5, with D possibly matching TRBD1 (5 bases). This CDR3 comprises 18 residues. Germline V gene sequence: CDR1 SGHVS, CDR2 FQNEAQ. Trimming took 5 bases from V and 0 from J, leaving 20 bases between them.

The chain combines TRBV7-6 with TRBJ2-7; possible D gene TRBD1, 7 bases. This CDR3 comprises 18 residues. Trimming cost V 1 base and J 0 bases, with 19 bases left between them. Germline lookup yields CDR1 SGHVS and CDR2 FNYEAQ. The CDR3 DNA sequence: TGTGCCAGCAGCTTAGGGTGGGCGGGGACAGATAGCTCCTACGAGCAGTACTTC. It encodes CASSLGWAGTDSSYEQYF.

V is TRBV10-2 and J is TRBJ1-4, with no clear D. In germline, CDR1 is WSHSY, CDR2 SAAADI. Trimming removed 0 bases from V and 5 bases from J, with 22 bases in between. This CDR3 has 19 amino acids. The CDR3 protein is CASSESQRQILRGNEKLFF. The CDR3 bases are TGCGCCAGCAGTGAGTCTCAGAGGCAAATCCTTAGAGGGAATGAAAAACTGTTTTTT.

The chain couples TRBV27 to TRBJ2-3; D is undetermined. This CDR3 is built from 14 residues. V was trimmed by 4 bases and J by 5 bases, leaving 13 bases between them. CDR1 MNHEY and CDR2 SMNVEV come from the germline V gene (reference sequence). The CDR3 reads CASSSFETGDTQYF. Here the CDR3 DNA reads TGTGCCAGCAGTTCGTTCGAGACGGGAGATACGCAGTATTTT.

The J gene is TRBJ2-3, the V gene TRBV5-6; D gene unclear. The CDR3 spans 13 residues. Germline assignment: CDR1 SGHDT and CDR2 YYEEEE. V gave up 4 bases and J gave up 5 bases, with 11 bases separating them. The DNA for the CDR3 is TGTGCCAGCAGCCGAAGATACATAGATACGCAGTATTTT. Translation: CASSRRYIDTQYF. The variable domain in full, with the rest retrieved from reference TRBV5-6 and TRBJ2-3, is DAGVTQSPTHLIKTRGQQVTLRCSPKSGHDTVSWYQQALGQGPQFIFQYYEEEERQRGNFPDRFSGHQFPNYSSELNVNALLLGDSALYLCASSRRYIDTQYFGPGTRLTVL.

The chain has TRBV28 and TRBJ2-1; TRBD1 is a possible D gene (6 bases). The CDR3 extends over 16 amino acids. CDR1 is MDHEN, CDR2 SYDVKM, per germline. Trimming left V 3 bases short and J 4 bases short, with 16 bases between. The DNA of the CDR3 is TGTGCCAGCAGTTTCCTTTTGGACAGCAGGTACAATGAGCAGTTCTTC. Translating gives CASSFLLDSRYNEQFF.